The source of this TCR beta chain is a study of T cell responses to AZD1222 COVID-19 vaccine. The germline V gene encodes CDR1 KGHSH and CDR2 LQKENI. This CDR3 comprises 16 residues. Worth noting for this clone: One end of the junction does not line up with germline, which may come from a read error.

Measured with immunoSEQ multiplex PCR; TCRdb has only the in-frame clones, and not every one. This table has 180,000 or so clones, roughly 92% appearing once. V gene TRBV18 combines with J gene TRBJ1-5, with 10 bases fitting TRBD1. The clonotype was recovered from an adult in good health. The sequenced sample was peripheral blood, obtained on day 0 of AZD1222 vaccination. The DNA for the CDR3 is TGTGCCAGCTCATCACCGGGACAGGGGAATTATCAGCCCCAGCATTTT. Translated: CASSSPGQGNYQPQHF.